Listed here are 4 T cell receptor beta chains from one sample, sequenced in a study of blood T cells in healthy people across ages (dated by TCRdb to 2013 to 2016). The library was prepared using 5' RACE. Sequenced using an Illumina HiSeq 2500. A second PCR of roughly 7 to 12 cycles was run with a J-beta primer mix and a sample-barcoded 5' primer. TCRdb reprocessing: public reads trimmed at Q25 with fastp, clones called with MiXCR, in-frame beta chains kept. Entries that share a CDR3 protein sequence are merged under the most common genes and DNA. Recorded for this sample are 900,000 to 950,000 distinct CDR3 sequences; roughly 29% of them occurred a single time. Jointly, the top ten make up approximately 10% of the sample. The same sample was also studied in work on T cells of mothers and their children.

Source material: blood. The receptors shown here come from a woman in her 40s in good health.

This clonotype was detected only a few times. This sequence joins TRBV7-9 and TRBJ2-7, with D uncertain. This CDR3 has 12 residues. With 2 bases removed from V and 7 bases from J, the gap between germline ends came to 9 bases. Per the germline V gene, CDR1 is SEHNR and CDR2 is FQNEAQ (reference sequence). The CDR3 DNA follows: TGTGCCAGCAGCTTACTTATGGAGGAGCAGTACTTC. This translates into CASSLLMEEQYF.

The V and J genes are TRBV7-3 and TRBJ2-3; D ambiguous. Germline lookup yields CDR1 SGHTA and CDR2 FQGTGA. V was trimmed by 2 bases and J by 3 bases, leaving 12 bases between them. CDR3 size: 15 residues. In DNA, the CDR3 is TGTGCCAGCAGCTTACGGTCAGACTTAACAGATACGCAGTATTTT. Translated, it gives CASSLRSDLTDTQYF.

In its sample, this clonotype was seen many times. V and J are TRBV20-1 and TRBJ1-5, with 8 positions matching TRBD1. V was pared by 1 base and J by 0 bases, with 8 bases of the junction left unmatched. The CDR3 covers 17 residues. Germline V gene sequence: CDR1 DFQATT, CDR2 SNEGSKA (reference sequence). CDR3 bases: TGCAGTGCTAGAGCACTAAACAGGGGGAATAGCAATCAGCCCCAGCATTTT. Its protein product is CSARALNRGNSNQPQHF.

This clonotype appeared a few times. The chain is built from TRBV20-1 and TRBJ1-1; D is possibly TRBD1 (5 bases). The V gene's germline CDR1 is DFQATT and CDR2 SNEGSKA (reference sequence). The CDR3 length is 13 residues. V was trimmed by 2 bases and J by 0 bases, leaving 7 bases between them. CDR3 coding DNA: TGCAGTGCTAGAAGGGGCATGAACACTGAAGCTTTCTTT. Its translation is CSARRGMNTEAFF.